The clone carrying this T cell receptor beta chain was seen repeatedly, ten times or more. Its antigen remains unidentified. One end of the junction fails to match germline, which may point to a read error. The sample is drawn from a study of blood T cells in healthy people across ages. Combining a sample-barcoded 5' primer with a J-beta primer mix, a second PCR ran for 7 to 11 cycles. Each cDNA molecule was tagged by a template-switch adaptor that had 12 random nucleotides. One entry per CDR3 protein, called by TCRdb with MiXCR from the 5' RACE reads. This sample has 600,000 or so distinct CDR3 sequences; under 30% occur once, and the top ten carry 15% to 18%. Peripheral blood was drawn, approximately 9.7 milliliters per donor. Isolated per sample were at least 7 million PBMCs. CDR3 length equals 14 residues. Germline V gene sequence: CDR1 SGHRS, CDR2 YFSETQ. Study findings and constraints: Roughly linear declines in TCR beta diversity per million T cells occurred with age.

The J gene is TRBJ2-7, the V gene TRBV5-1, with 11 bases fitting TRBD1. Source material: blood. The receptor was derived from a woman over 75 in good health. This CDR3 reads CASSLRTGGDEQYF. CDR3 DNA sequence: TGTGCCAGCAGCCTCCGGACAGGGGGCGACGAGCAGTACTTC.